This TCR beta chain comes out of a study of CD8+ T cells in alopecia areata. For this clone: This sample also contains other DNA sequences that code for the same CDR3.

Treatment: oral pan-JAK inhibitor, 5-10 mg twice daily. CDR3 size: 12 residues. The V gene's germline CDR1 is MNHEY and CDR2 SMNVEV (reference sequence). V was trimmed by 0 bases and J by 4 bases, leaving 3 bases between them. Sequencing templates came from extracted RNA that was reverse transcribed into cDNA. Clones were read by immunoSEQ multiplex PCR, and TCRdb kept only the in-frame ones, dropping some. The sample carries over 95,000 clones, roughly two thirds recorded once. Sequences were derived from CD8+ T cells sorted from blood, sampled at week 4, from a patient treated with tofacitinib. This chain connects TRBV27 to TRBJ2-5; the D is unclear. The clonotype was recovered from a human donor with alopecia areata. The CDR3 is CASSLSGETQYF. The CDR3 DNA follows: TGTGCCAGCAGTTTATCGGGAGAGACCCAGTACTTC.